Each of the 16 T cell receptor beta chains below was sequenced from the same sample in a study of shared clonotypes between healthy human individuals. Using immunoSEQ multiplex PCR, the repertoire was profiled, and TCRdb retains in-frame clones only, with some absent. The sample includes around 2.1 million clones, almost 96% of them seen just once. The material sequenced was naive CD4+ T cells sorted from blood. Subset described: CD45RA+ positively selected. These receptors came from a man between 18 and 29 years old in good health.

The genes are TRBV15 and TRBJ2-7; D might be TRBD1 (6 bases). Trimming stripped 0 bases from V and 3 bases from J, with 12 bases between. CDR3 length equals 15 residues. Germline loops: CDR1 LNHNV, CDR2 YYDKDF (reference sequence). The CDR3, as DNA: TGTGCCACCAGCAGAGACCCCGGACAGAACTACGAGCAGTACTTC. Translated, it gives CATSRDPGQNYEQYF.

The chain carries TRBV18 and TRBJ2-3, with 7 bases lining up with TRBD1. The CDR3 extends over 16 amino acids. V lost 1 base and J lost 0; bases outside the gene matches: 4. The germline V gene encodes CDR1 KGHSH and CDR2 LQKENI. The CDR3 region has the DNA TGTGCCAGCTCACCACGGGTACAGGGGAGCACAGATACGCAGTATTTT. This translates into CASSPRVQGSTDTQYF.

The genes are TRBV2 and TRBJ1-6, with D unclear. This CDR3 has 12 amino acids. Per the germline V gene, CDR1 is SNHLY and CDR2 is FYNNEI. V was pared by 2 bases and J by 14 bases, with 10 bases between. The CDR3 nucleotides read TGTGCCAGCAGTGAACGGATCCTTGCCCTCCACTTT. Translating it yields CASSERILALHF.

The CDR3 DNA is TGCGCCAGCAGCCAAGGGTCACAGGGGAGGCTGAGGGACACTGAAGCTTTCTTT. This sequence encodes CASSQGSQGRLRDTEAFF. The rearrangement uses TRBV4-1 and TRBJ1-1; TRBD1 matches at 7 bases. V was pared by 1 base and J by 3 bases, with 14 bases of the junction left unmatched. The CDR3 consists of 18 residues. Germline V gene sequence: CDR1 MGHRA, CDR2 YSYEKL.

As DNA, the CDR3 is TGTGCCAGCAGCTTAAAAGGGATCCAGCCCCAGCATTTT. Its protein is CASSLKGIQPQHF. The gene calls are TRBV5-6 and TRBJ1-5; D is ambiguous. Trimming stripped 2 bases from V and 7 bases from J, with 10 bases between. The germline V gene has CDR1 SGHDT and CDR2 YYEEEE. The CDR3 length is 13 residues.

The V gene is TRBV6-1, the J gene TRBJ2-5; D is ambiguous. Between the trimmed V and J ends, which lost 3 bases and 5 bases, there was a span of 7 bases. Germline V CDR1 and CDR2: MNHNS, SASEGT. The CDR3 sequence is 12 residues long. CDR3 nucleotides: TGTGCCAGCAGTGAGTCAAGGGAGACCCAGTACTTC. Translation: CASSESRETQYF.

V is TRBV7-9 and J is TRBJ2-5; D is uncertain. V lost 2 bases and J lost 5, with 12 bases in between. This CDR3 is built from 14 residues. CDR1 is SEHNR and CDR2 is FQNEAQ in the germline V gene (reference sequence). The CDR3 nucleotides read TGTGCCAGCAGCTTAAACCTCCCCGCGGAGACCCAGTACTTC. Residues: CASSLNLPAETQYF.

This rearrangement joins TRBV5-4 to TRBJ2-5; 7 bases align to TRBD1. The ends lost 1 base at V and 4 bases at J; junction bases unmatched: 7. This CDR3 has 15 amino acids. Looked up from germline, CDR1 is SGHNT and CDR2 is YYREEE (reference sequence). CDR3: CASSLKGGALETQYF. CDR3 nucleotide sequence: TGTGCCAGCAGCTTGAAAGGGGGCGCGCTAGAGACCCAGTACTTC.

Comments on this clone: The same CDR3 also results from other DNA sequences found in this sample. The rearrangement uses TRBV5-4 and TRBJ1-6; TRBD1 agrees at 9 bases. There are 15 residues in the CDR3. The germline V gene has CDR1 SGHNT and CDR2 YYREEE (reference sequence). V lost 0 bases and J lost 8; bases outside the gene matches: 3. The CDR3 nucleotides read TGTGCCAGCAGCTTGGCGGGACAGGGATATTCACCCCTCCACTTT. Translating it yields CASSLAGQGYSPLHF.

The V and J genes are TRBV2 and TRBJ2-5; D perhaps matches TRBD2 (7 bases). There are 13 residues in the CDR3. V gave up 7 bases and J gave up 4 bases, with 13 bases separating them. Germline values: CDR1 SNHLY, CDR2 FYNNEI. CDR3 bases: TGTGCCAGCACTTCGGGGGGCGGAGAGACCCAGTACTTC. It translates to CASTSGGGETQYF.

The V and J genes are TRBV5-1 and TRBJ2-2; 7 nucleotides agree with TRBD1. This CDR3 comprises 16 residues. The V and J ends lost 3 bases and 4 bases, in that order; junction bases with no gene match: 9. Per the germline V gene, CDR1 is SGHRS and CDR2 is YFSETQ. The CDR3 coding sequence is TGCGCCAGCAGCTCGACAGGGAATTTTGGCACCGGGGAGCTGTTTTTT. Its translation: CASSSTGNFGTGELFF.

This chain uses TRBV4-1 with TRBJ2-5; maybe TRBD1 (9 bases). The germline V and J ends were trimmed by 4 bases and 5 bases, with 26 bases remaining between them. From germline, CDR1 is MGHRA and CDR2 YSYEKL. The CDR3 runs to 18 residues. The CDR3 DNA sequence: TGCGCCAGCAGCCTATACAGGGGTGGTAGCGGGACAGGGGAGACCCAGTACTTC. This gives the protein CASSLYRGGSGTGETQYF.

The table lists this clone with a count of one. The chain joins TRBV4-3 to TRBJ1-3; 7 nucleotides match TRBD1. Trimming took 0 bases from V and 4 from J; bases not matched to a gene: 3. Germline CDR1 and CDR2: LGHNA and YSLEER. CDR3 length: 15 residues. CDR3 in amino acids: CASSQDGTVGNTIYF. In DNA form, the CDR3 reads TGCGCCAGCAGCCAAGATGGGACAGTCGGAAACACCATATATTTT.

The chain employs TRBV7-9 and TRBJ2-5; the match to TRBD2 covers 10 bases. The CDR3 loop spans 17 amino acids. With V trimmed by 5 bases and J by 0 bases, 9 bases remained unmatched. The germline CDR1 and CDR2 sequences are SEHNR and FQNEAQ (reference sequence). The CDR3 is CASSPVASGGYQETQYF. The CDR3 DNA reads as TGTGCCAGCAGCCCCGTGGCTAGCGGGGGCTACCAAGAGACCCAGTACTTC.

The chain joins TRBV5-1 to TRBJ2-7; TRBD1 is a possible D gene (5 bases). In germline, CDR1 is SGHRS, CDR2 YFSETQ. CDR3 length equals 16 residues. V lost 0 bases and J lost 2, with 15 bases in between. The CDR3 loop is CASSLEPAGYAYEQYF. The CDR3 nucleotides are TGCGCCAGCAGCTTGGAGCCCGCAGGGTACGCCTACGAGCAGTACTTC.

The CDR3 nucleotides are TGTGCCAGCTCAGCGACCGGGACAGGGGGCTTCACTGAAGCTTTCTTT. Its translation: CASSATGTGGFTEAFF. V is TRBV18 and J is TRBJ1-1; 12 nucleotides align to TRBD1. This CDR3 is 16 amino acids long. V shed 5 bases, J shed 4 bases, and the junction held 8 bases outside the gene matches. Germline V gene lookup returns CDR1 KGHSH and CDR2 LQKENI. Using reference TRBV18 and TRBJ1-1 for the parts outside the CDR3, the full variable domain is NAGVMQNPRHLVRRRGQEARLRCSPMKGHSHVYWYRQLPEEGLKFMVYLQKENIIDESGMPKERFSAEFPKEGPSILRIQQVVRGDSAAYFCASSATGTGGFTEAFFGQGTRLTVV.